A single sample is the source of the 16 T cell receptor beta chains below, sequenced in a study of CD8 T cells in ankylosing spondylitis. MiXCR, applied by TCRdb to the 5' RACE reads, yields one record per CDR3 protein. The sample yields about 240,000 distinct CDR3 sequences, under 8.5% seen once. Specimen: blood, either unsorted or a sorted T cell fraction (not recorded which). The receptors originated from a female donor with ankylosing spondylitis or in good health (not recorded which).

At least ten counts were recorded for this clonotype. The CDR3 reads CASSLNSGQPQHF. The CDR3 region has the DNA TGTGCCAGCAGTTTAAACTCCGGTCAGCCCCAGCATTTT. This chain uses TRBV12-3 or TRBV12-4 with TRBJ1-5; D ambiguous. The germline V and J ends were trimmed by 2 bases and 6 bases, with 8 bases remaining between them. The CDR3 loop spans 13 amino acids.

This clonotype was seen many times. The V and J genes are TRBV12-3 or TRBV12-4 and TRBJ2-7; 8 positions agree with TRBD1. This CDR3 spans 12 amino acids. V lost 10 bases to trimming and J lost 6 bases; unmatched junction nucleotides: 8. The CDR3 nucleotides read TGTGCCACCCAAAGGACAGGGAGCGAGCAGTACTTC. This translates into CATQRTGSEQYF.

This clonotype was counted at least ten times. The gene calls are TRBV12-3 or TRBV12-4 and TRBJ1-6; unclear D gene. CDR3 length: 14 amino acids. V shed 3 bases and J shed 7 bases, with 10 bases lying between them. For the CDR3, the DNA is TGTGCCAGCAGTTTGGTGGGCCGAAATTCACCCCTCCACTTT. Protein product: CASSLVGRNSPLHF.

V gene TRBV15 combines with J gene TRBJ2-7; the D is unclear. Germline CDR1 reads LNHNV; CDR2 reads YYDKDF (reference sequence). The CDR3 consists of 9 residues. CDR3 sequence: CVILGEQYF. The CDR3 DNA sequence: TGTGTAATCTTGGGGGAGCAGTACTTC.

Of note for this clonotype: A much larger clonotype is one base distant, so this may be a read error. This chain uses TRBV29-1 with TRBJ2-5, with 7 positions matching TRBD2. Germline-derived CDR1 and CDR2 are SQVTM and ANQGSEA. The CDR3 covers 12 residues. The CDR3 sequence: CSGSAGQEIQYF. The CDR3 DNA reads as TGCAGCGGGTCAGCGGGGCAAGAGATCCAGTACTTC.

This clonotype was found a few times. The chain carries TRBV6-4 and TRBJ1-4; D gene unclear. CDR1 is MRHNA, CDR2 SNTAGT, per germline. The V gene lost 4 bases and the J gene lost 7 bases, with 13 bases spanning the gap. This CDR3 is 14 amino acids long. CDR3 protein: CASSVMGDGEKLFF. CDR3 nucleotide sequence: TGTGCCAGCAGTGTAATGGGCGACGGTGAAAAACTGTTTTTT.

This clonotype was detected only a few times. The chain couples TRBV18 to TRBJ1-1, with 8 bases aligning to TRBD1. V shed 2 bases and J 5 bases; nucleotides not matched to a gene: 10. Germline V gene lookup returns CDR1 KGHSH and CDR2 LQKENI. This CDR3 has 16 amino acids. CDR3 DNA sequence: TGTGCCAGCTCACCAACCCCTCAGGGGGCTATTACTGAAGCTTTCTTT. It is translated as CASSPTPQGAITEAFF.

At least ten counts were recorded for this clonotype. This CDR3 is CATSRDLGGYNEQFF. CDR3 DNA: TGTGCCACCAGCAGAGATCTAGGCGGATATAATGAGCAGTTCTTC. V gene TRBV15 combines with J gene TRBJ2-1, with D unresolved. V lost 0 bases, J lost 7 bases, and 13 bases lay in between. The V gene's germline CDR1 is LNHNV and CDR2 YYDKDF (reference sequence). The CDR3 is 15 amino acids.

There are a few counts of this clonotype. The CDR3: CASSLAGSVYEQYF. The CDR3 coding sequence is TGTGCCAGCAGTTTAGCGGGTTCCGTCTACGAGCAGTACTTC. V and J are TRBV12-3 or TRBV12-4 and TRBJ2-7; D is unclear. This CDR3 has 14 amino acids. The V gene lost 0 bases and the J gene lost 3 bases, with 9 bases spanning the gap.

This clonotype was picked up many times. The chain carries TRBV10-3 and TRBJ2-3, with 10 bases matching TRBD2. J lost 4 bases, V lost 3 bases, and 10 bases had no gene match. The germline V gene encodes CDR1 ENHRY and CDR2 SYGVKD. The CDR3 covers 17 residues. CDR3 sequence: CAISDQSLAGVPDTQYF. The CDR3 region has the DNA TGTGCCATCAGTGACCAGAGCCTAGCGGGAGTACCAGATACGCAGTATTTT.

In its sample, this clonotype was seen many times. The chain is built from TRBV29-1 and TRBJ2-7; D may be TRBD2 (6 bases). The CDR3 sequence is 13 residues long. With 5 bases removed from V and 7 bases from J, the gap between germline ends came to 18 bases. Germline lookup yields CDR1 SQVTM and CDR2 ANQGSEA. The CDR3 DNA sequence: TGCAGCGTTTTTACCGGGACTTCTGGGGAGCAGTACTTC. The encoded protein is CSVFTGTSGEQYF.

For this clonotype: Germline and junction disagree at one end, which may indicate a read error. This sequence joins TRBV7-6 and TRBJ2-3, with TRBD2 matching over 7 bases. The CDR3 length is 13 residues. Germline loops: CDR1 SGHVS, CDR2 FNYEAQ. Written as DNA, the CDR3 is TGTACCAGCAGCGGTAGCGGGACAGATACGCAGTATTTT. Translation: CTSSGSGTDTQYF.

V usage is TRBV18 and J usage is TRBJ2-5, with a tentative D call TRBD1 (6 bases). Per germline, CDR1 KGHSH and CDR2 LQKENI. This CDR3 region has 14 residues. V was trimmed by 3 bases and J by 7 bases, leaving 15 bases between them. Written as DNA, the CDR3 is TGTGCCAGCTCACCGCAAGACCAGGGGAGGACCCAGTACTTC. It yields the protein CASSPQDQGRTQYF. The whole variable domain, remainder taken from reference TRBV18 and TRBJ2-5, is NAGVMQNPRHLVRRRGQEARLRCSPMKGHSHVYWYRQLPEEGLKFMVYLQKENIIDESGMPKERFSAEFPKEGPSILRIQQVVRGDSAAYFCASSPQDQGRTQYFGPGTRLLVL.

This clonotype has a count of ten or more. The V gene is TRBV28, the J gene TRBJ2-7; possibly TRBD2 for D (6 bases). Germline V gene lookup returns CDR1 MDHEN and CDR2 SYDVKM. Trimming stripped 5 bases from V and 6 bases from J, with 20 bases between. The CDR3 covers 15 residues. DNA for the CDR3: TGTGCCAGCAGTCTTCCCGGGACTCGGTCGCTCGAGCAGTACTTC. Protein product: CASSLPGTRSLEQYF.

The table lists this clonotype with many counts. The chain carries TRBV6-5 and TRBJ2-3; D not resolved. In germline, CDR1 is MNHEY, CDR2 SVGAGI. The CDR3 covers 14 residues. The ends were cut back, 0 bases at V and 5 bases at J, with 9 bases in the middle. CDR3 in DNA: TGTGCCAGCAGTTACTCGAACGCTGAAGATACGCAGTATTTT. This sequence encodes CASSYSNAEDTQYF.

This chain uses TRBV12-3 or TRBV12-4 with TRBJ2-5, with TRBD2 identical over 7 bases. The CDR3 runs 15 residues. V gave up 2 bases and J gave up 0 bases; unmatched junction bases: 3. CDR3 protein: CASSLMGGYQETQYF. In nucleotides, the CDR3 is TGTGCCAGCAGTTTAATGGGGGGGTACCAAGAGACCCAGTACTTC.